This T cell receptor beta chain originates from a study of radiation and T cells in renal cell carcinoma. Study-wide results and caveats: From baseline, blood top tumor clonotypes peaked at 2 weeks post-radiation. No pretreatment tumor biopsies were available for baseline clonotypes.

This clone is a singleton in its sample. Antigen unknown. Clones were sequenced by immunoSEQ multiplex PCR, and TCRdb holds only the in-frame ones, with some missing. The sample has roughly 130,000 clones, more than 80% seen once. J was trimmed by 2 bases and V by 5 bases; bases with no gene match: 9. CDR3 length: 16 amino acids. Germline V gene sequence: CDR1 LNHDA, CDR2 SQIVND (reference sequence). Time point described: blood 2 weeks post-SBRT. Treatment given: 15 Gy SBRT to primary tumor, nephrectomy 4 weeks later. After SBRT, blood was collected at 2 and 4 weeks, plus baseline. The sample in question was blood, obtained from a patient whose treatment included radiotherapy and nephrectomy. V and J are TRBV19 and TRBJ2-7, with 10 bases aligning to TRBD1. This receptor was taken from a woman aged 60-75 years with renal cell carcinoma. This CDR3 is CASSPWRDRGPYEQYF. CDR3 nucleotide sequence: TGTGCCAGTAGTCCATGGAGGGACAGGGGCCCCTACGAGCAGTACTTC.